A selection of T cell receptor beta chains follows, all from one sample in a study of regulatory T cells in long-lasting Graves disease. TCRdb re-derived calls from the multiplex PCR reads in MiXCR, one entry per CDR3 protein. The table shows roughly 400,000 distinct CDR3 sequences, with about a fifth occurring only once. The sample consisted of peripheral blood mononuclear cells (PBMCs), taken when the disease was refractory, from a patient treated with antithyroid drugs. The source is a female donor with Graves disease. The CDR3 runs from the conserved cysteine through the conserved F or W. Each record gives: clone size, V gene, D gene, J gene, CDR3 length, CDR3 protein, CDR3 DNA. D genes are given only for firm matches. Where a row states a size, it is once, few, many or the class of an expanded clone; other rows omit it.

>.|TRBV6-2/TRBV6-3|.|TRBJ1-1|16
CASSYSTTRLNTGAFF
TGTGCCAGCAGTTACTCTACGACTCGATTGAACACTGGAGCTTTCTTT
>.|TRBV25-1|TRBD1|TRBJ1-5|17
CASSSGTDLYSNQPQHF
TGTGCCAGCAGTTCCGGGACAGACCTTTATAGCAATCAGCCCCAGCATTTT
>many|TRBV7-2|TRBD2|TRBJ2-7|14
CASSPRAGVYEQYF
TGTGCCAGCAGCCCACGAGCGGGAGTTTACGAGCAGTACTTC
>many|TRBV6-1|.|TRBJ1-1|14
CASTFGLMNTEAFF
TGTGCCAGCACCTTCGGCCTCATGAACACTGAAGCTTTCTTT
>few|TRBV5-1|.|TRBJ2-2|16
CASSLSGGANTGELFF
TGCGCCAGCAGCTTGTCGGGCGGAGCGAACACCGGGGAGCTGTTTTTT
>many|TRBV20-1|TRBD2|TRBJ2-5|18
CSARAFGTSGTSQETQYF
TGCAGTGCTAGAGCGTTCGGGACTAGCGGAACGAGCCAAGAGACCCAGTACTTC
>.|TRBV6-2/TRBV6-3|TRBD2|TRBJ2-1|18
CASSYAVPELAVYNEQFF
TGTGCCAGCAGTTACGCCGTTCCAGAACTAGCGGTCTACAATGAGCAGTTCTTC
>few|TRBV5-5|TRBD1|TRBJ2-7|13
CASSLNRGYEQYF
TGTGCCAGCAGCTTGAACAGGGGCTACGAGCAGTACTTC
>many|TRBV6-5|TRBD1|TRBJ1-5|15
CASSSSSTGVQPQHF
TGTGCCAGCAGTTCCTCCTCGACAGGGGTTCAGCCCCAGCATTTT
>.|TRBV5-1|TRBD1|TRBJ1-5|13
CASSRGPNQPQHF
TGCGCCAGCAGTAGGGGGCCGAATCAGCCCCAGCATTTT
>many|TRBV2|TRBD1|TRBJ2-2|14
CAGGQGAWTGELFF
TGCGCGGGGGGACAGGGGGCTTGGACCGGGGAGCTGTTTTTT
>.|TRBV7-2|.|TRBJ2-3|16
CASSLSPGASTDTQYF
TGTGCCAGCAGCTTATCCCCAGGGGCTAGCACAGATACGCAGTATTTT
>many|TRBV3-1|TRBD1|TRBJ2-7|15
CASSGYGTESYEQYF
TGTGCCAGCAGCGGGTACGGGACAGAGTCTTACGAGCAGTACTTC
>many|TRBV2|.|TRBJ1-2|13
CASSEAAFYGYTF
TGTGCCAGCAGTGAGGCAGCCTTCTATGGCTACACCTTC
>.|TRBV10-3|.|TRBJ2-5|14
CAISEALIQETQYF
TGTGCCATCAGTGAGGCCCTTATCCAAGAGACCCAGTACTTC
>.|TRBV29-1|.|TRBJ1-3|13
CSVGQAWGNTIYF
TGCAGCGTTGGACAGGCTTGGGGAAACACCATATATTTT
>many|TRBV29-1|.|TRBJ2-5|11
CSVEDQETQYF
TGCAGCGTTGAGGATCAAGAGACCCAGTACTTC
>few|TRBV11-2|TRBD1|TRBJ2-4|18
CASSLTVAGTGAINIQYF
TGTGCCAGCAGCTTAACGGTTGCTGGGACAGGGGCCATAAACATTCAGTACTTC
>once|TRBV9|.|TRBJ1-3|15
CASSVGGEAGNTIYF
TGTGCCAGCAGCGTAGGGGGGGAGGCTGGAAACACCATATATTTT
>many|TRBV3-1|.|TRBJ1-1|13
CASSQGGSAEAFF
TGTGCCAGCAGCCAAGGGGGATCGGCTGAAGCTTTCTTT
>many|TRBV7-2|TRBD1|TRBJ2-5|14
CASSVYRGSETQYF
TGTGCCAGCAGCGTCTACAGGGGCTCGGAGACCCAGTACTTC
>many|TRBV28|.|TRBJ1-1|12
CASSLQSGEAFF
TGTGCCAGCAGTTTACAATCCGGTGAAGCTTTCTTT
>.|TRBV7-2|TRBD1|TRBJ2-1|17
CASSPRPRGTGGNEQFF
TGTGCCAGCAGCCCACGCCCTAGAGGGACAGGGGGGAATGAGCAGTTCTTC
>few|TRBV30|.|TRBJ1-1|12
CAWSVRNPEAFF
TGTGCCTGGAGTGTACGCAACCCTGAAGCTTTCTTT
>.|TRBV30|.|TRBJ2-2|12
CAWSQETGELFF
TGTGCCTGGAGTCAGGAAACCGGGGAGCTGTTTTTT
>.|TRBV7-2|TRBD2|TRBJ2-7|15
CASSSSREGLHEQYF
TGTGCCAGCAGCTCGTCGCGGGAGGGCCTCCACGAGCAGTACTTC
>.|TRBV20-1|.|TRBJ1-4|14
CSVPPLATNEKLFF
TGCAGTGTCCCTCCCCTAGCAACTAATGAAAAACTGTTTTTT
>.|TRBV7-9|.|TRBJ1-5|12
CASTGGGQPQHF
TGTGCCAGCACCGGAGGGGGTCAGCCCCAGCATTTT
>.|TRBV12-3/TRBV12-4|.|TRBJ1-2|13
CASSLGEGGGYTF
TGTGCCAGCAGTTTAGGGGAGGGCGGGGGCTACACCTTC
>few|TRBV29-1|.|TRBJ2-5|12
CSVAWGLETQYF
TGCAGCGTTGCGTGGGGGTTAGAGACCCAGTACTTC
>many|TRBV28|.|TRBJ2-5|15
CASRPDPSIEETQYF
TGTGCCAGCAGACCAGACCCATCGATCGAAGAGACCCAGTACTTC
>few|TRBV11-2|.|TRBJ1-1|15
CASSVGGERNTEAFF
TGTGCCAGCAGCGTAGGAGGGGAGAGGAACACTGAAGCTTTCTTT
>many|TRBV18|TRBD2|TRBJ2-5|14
CASSPTSGQETQYF
TGTGCCAGCAGCCCGACTAGCGGACAAGAGACCCAGTACTTC
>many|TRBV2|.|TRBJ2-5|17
CASRIDSGGVKQETQYF
TGTGCCAGCAGAATCGACAGCGGAGGGGTGAAGCAAGAGACCCAGTACTTC
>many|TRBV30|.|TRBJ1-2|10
CAWSPKDYTF
TGTGCCTGGAGTCCCAAGGACTACACCTTC
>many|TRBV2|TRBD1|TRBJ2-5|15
CASSETRDSTETQYF
TGTGCCAGCAGTGAAACTCGGGACAGTACGGAGACCCAGTACTTC
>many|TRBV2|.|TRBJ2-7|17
CASSEAVGGNTHYEQYF
TGTGCCAGCAGTGAAGCCGTGGGCGGGAATACTCACTACGAGCAGTACTTC
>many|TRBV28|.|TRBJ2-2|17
CASSSLGWRENTGELFF
TGTGCCAGCAGTTCCCTAGGTTGGAGGGAGAACACCGGGGAGCTGTTTTTT
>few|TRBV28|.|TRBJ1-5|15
CASSSPQGGNQPQHF
TGTGCCAGCAGTTCCCCCCAGGGAGGCAATCAGCCCCAGCATTTT
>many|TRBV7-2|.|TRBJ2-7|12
CASSSTSYEQYF
TGTGCCAGCAGTTCCACTTCCTACGAGCAGTACTTC
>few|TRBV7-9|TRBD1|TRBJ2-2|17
CASSPTPWTGKTGELFF
TGTGCCAGCAGCCCAACCCCCTGGACAGGGAAGACCGGGGAGCTGTTTTTT
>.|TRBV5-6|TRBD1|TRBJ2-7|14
CASSLRDSRYEQYF
TGTGCCAGCAGCTTGCGGGACAGCCGCTACGAGCAGTACTTC
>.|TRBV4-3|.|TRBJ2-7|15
CASSQEEGALYEQYF
TGCGCCAGCAGCCAAGAGGAAGGGGCCCTCTACGAGCAGTACTTC
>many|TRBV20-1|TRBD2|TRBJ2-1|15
CSARQREGSYNEQFF
TGCAGTGCCAGACAGCGGGAGGGCTCCTACAATGAGCAGTTCTTC
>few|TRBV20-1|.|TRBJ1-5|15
CSAEPRFDSNQPQHF
TGCAGTGCCGAGCCCAGGTTCGATAGCAATCAGCCCCAGCATTTT
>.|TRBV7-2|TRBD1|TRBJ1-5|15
CASSLAVQGGQPQQF
TGTGCCAGCAGCTTAGCGGTCCAGGGGGGTCAGCCCCAGCAGTTT
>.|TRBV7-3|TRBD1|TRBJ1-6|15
CASSLGDRGHSPLHF
TGTGCCAGCAGCTTAGGGGACAGGGGTCATTCACCCCTCCACTTT
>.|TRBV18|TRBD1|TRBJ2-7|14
CASSSGTGAREQYF
TGTGCCAGCTCATCCGGGACAGGGGCGCGGGAGCAGTACTTC
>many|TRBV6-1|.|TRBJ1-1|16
CASSEVFTDTNTEAFF
TGTGCCAGCAGTGAAGTCTTCACGGATACGAACACTGAAGCTTTCTTT
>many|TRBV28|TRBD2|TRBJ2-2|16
CASSTGTSGFPGELFF
TGTGCCAGCAGTACCGGGACTAGCGGTTTTCCTGGGGAGCTGTTTTTT
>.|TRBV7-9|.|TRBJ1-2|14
CASSLSETPPGYTF
TGTGCCAGCAGCTTAAGCGAGACCCCACCTGGCTACACCTTC
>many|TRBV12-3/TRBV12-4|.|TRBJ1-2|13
CASSPGRNYGYTF
TGTGCCAGCAGCCCTGGACGCAACTATGGCTACACCTTC
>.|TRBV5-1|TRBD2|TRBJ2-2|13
CASRAGVGGELFF
TGCGCCAGCAGGGCGGGAGTCGGCGGGGAGCTGTTTTTT
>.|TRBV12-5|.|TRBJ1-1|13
CASGLSFVAEAFF
TGTGCTAGTGGTTTGTCTTTTGTGGCTGAAGCTTTCTTT
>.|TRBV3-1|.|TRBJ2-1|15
CASSPRWGSYNEQFF
TGTGCCAGCAGCCCACGTTGGGGCTCCTACAATGAGCAGTTCTTC
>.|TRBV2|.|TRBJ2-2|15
CASSEARGSTGELFF
TGTGCCAGCAGTGAAGCGCGGGGATCTACCGGGGAGCTGTTTTTT
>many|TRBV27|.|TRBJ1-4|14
CASSSAEVNEKLFF
TGTGCCAGCAGTTCGGCGGAAGTTAATGAAAAACTGTTTTTT
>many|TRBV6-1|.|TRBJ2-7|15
CASSTGTVVFDEQYF
TGTGCCAGCAGTACCGGGACGGTGGTATTCGACGAGCAGTACTTC
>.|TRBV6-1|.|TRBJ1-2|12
CASLDAGYGYTF
TGTGCCAGCCTCGATGCGGGTTATGGCTACACCTTC
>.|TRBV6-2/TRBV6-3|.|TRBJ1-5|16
CASSYSSGDGNQPQHF
TGTGCCAGCAGTTACTCGTCGGGGGACGGCAATCAGCCCCAGCATTTT